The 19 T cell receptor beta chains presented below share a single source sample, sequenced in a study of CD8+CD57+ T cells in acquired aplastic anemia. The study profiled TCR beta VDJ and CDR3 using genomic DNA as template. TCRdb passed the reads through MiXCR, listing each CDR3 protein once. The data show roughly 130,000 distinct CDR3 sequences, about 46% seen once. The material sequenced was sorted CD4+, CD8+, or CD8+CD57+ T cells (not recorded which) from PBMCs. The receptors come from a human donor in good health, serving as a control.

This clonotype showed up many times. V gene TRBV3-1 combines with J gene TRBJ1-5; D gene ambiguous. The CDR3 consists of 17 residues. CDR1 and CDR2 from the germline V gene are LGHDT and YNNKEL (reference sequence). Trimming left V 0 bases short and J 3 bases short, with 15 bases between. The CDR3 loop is CASSQESIGVSNQPQHF. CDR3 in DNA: TGTGCCAGCAGCCAAGAGTCCATTGGGGTCTCCAATCAGCCCCAGCATTTT.

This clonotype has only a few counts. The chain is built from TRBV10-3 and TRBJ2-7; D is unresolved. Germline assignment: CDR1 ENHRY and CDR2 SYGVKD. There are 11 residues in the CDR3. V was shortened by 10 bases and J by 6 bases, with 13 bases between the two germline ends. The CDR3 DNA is TGTGCCACTTCACTGGCTGGCGAGCAGTACGTC. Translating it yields CATSLAGEQYV.

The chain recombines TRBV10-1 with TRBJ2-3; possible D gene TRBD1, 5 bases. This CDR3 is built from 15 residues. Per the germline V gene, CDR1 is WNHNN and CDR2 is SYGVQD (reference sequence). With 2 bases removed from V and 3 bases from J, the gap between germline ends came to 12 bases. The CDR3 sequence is CASSERGRKTDTQYF. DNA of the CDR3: TGCGCCAGCAGTGAGAGGGGCAGAAAGACAGATACGCAGTATTTT.

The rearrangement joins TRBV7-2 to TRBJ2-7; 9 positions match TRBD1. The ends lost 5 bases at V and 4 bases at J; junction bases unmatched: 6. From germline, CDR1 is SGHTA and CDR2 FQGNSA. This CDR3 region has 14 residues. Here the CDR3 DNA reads TGTGCCAGCAGCCACGGGACAGGGCGGTACGAGCAGTACTTC. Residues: CASSHGTGRYEQYF.

The CDR3 DNA reads as TGTGCCAGCAGCCAGGACAGGGAACATGGCTACACCTTC. This encodes CASSQDREHGYTF. The gene calls are TRBV14 and TRBJ1-2; 8 bases are a match to TRBD1. The CDR3 has 13 residues. CDR1 is SGHDN and CDR2 is FVKESK in the germline V gene. V lost 3 bases, J lost 6 bases, and 3 bases stayed unmatched.

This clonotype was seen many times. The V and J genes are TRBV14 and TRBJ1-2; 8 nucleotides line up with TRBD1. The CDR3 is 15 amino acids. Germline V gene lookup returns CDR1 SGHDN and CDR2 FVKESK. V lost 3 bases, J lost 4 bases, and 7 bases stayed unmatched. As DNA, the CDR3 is TGTGCCAGCAGCCAGACAGGGGAAGGACGCTATGGCTACACCTTC. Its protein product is CASSQTGEGRYGYTF.

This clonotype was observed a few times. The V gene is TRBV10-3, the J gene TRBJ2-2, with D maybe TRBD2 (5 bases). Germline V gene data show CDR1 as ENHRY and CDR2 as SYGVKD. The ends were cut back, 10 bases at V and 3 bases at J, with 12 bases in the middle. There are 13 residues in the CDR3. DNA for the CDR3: TGTGCCACTCGTGCGGGTGACACCGGGGAGCTGTTTTTT. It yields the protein CATRAGDTGELFF.

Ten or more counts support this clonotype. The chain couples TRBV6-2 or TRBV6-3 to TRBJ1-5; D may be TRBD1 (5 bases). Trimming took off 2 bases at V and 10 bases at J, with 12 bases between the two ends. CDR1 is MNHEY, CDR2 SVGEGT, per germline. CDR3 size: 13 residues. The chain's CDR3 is CASSYGGRGPQHF. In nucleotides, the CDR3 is TGTGCCAGCAGTTACGGGGGTCGGGGACCCCAGCATTTT.

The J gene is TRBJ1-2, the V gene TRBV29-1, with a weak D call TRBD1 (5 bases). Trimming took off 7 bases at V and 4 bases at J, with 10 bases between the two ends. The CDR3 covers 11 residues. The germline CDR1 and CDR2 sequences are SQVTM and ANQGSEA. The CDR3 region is CSGQGAYGYTF. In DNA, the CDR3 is TGCAGCGGTCAGGGCGCCTATGGCTACACCTTC. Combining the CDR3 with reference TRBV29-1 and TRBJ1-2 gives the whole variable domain SAVISQKPSRDICQRGTSLTIQCQVDSQVTMMFWYRQQPGQSLTLIATANQGSEATYESGFVIDKFPISRPNLTFSTLTVSNMSPEDSSIYLCSGQGAYGYTFGSGTRLTVV.

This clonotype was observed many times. The CDR3 DNA sequence: TGTGCCAGCAGCGTAGCGCCGAGGGACAGCGGACCCAATGAGCAGTTCTTC. This codes for CASSVAPRDSGPNEQFF. The V call is TRBV9, the J call TRBJ2-1; 7 bases are shared with TRBD1. CDR3 length: 17 residues. Trimming took 0 bases from V and 6 from J; bases not matched to a gene: 12. Per germline, CDR1 SGDLS and CDR2 YYNGEE.

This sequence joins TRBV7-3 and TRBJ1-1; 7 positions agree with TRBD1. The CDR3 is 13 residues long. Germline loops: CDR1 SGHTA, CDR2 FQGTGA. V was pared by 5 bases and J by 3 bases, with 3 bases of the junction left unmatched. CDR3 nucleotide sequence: TGTGCCAGCAGCCGGGACAGCCACACTGAAGCTTTCTTT. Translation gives CASSRDSHTEAFF.

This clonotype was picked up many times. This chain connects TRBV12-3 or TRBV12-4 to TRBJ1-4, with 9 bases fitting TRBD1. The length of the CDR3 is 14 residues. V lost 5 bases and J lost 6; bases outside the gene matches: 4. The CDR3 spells CASSQTGGDEKLFF. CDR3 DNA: TGTGCCAGCAGTCAGACAGGGGGTGATGAAAAACTGTTTTTT.

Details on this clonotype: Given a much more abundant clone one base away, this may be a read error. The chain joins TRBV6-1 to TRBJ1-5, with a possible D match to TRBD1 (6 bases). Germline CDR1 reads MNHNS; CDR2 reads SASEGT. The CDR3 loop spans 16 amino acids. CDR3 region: CAGSLRDTHPNQPQHF. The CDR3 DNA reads TGTGCCGGCAGTCTAAGGGACACCCACCCCAATCAGCCCCAGCATTTT.

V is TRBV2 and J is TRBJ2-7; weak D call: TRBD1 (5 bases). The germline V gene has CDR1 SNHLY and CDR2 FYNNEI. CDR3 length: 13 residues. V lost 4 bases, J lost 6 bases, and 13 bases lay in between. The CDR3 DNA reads TGTGCCAGCAGTGGGATAGGGGATTTCGAGCAGTACTTC. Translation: CASSGIGDFEQYF.

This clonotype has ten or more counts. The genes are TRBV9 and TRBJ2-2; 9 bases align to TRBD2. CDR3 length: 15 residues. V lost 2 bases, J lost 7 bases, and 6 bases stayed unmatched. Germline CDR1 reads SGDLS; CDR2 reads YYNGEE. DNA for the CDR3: TGTGCCAGCAGCGTCTTTAGCGGGGGAATCGGGGAGCTGTTTTTT. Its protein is CASSVFSGGIGELFF.

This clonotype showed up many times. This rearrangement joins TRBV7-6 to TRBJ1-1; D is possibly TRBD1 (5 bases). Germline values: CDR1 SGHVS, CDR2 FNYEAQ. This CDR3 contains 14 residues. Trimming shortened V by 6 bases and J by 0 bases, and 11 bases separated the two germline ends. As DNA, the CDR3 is TGTGCCAGCAGTCCAGGGACCTTGAACACTGAAGCTTTCTTT. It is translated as CASSPGTLNTEAFF.

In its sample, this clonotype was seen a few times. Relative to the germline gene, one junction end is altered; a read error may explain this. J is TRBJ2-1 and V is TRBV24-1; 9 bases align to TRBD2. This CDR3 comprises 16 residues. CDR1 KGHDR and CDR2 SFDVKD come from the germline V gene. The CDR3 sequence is CATSDSLAGSSNEQFF. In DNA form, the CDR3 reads TGTGCCACCAGTGATTCCCTAGCGGGGTCCTCCAATGAGCAGTTCTTC.

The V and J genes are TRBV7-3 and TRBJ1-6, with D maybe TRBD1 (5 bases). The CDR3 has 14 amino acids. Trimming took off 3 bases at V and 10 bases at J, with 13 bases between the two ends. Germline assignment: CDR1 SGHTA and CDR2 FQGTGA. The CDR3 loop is CASSLTGDGSPLHF. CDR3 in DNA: TGTGCCAGCAGCTTGACCGGGGACGGGTCACCCCTCCACTTT.

CDR3 in DNA: TGCGCCAGCAGTGAGACCCTAGCTACCGATGAGCAGTTCTTC. The encoded protein is CASSETLATDEQFF. V gene TRBV10-1 combines with J gene TRBJ2-1, with TRBD2 as a possible D gene (5 bases). V was pared by 2 bases and J by 8 bases, with 13 bases between. The CDR3 extends over 14 amino acids. Germline loops: CDR1 WNHNN, CDR2 SYGVQD (reference sequence).